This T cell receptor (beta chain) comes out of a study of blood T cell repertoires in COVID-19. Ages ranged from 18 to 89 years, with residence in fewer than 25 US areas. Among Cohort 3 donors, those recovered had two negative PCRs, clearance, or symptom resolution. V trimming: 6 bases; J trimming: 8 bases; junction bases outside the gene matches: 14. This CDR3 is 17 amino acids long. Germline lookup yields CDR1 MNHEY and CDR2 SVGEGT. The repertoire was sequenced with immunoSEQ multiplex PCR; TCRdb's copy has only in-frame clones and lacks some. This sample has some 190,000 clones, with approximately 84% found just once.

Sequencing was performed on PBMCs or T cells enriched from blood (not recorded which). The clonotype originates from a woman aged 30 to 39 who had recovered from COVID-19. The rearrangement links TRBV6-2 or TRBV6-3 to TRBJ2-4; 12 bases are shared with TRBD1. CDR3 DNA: TGTGCCAGCAGCCAGAGAACGGGGACAGGGGGCAGGGACATTCAGTACTTC. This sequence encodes CASSQRTGTGGRDIQYF.